This T cell receptor beta chain was documented in a study of cytomegalovirus exposure and HLA in healthy donors (dated by TCRdb to the late 2010s). Broadly, across the study: According to an earlier analysis of a few hundred of the donors, about 179 million T cells yielded 95 million to 140 million unique TCR beta sequences and 276 Gb of sequence data. About 300 gigabases of sequencing data and 70 million to 95 million unique TCR sequences made up an early release that covered roughly 670 HLA-typed donors. Of the approximately 370 genotyped donors, 70% to 90% were placed in the genetic ancestry cluster associated with self-reported Caucasian donors. The study aimed to test whether cataloging public T cell receptors could reveal signatures of past pathogen exposure. Using immunosequencing, the study profiled T cell repertoires from fewer than 700 subjects and related those repertoires to cytomegalovirus serostatus. A separate validation cohort of about 110 different subjects was used in addition to the approximately 610-subject first cohort. To predict cytomegalovirus infection status, the study combined high-throughput TCR immunosequencing, statistical association of individual TCRs with disease status, and machine learning. In a later analysis, previously published TCR beta repertoires from 600 to 850 donors were re-analyzed and high-resolution HLA genotyping was added so that TCR occurrence patterns could be studied. Rather than drawing on any new phenotypic data, the later analysis identified candidate immune exposures from TCR beta sequences and the way those sequences occurred across donors. An earlier analysis of approximately 500 of the donors applied high-throughput TCR beta sequencing to assess whether each TCR beta V gene segment acted as functional or pseudogenic. Alongside the repertoire data, information on donor age, sex, ethnicity and CMV serostatus was compiled. A later genetic analysis used genome-wide SNP genotypes for about 65% of the roughly 700 donors, treating that subset as a discovery cohort. All discovery cohort repertoires had been generated on a single sequencing platform. HLA typing covered class I and class II loci at four-digit resolution. The number of donors typed differed by locus, with about 629-640 for A, B, C, DRB1 and DQB1, roughly 520 for DQA1, 600 to 610 for DPA1, and 400 to 490 for DPB1. Four or five DR-DQ haplotypes were handled as single units for association and clustering, since linkage in the cohort was strong. On average, around 230,000 unique TCR beta nucleotide sequences were sequenced per donor among about 400 genotyped donors of the cohort, with roughly 19% of those sequences being non-productive.

The paper's findings and limits, for the study overall: Because HLA typing was missing for some donors at each locus, association tests included only the typed subset. A further reported finding was that TCR beta sequences accurately predicted the HLA-A and HLA-B alleles for most subjects in the first cohort. Most CMV-associated TCR beta chains appeared to be HLA-restricted in a later analysis, and the HLA associations seemed to be driven largely by CMV exposure. In both the original and validation cohorts, the classifier was reported to diagnose cytomegalovirus status with high specificity and sensitivity. Compared with the approximately 700-donor mean, donors in an Asian-associated ancestry cluster had fewer N-insertions in productive TCRs, according to a later genetic analysis. The study gave a list of about 170 TCR beta chains associated with cytomegalovirus. In an earlier analysis of about 550 of the donors, most TCR beta V segments were observed in productive rearrangements about 90% or about 30% of the time, broadly matching IMGT annotations. A later analysis associated some 17,000 TCR beta sequences with specific HLA alleles at a false discovery rate of 0.05. Correlated functional status among segregating V segments might reflect linkage disequilibrium, but an unknown experimental factor could not be ruled out. Because counts were too low, about 18 rarely observed V segments, including chromosome 9 orphons, were left out of the earlier analysis of some 640 of the donors. This cohort had only TCR beta chains sequenced, and the lack of alpha or paired-chain data limited which features could be detected. A few of the identified cytomegalovirus-associated TCR beta chains were confirmed in vitro to be specific for cytomegalovirus antigens. Assigning TCR associations to individual alleles was difficult when HLA alleles, especially DR and DQ, strongly co-occurred. According to a later analysis, parvovirus B19, influenza, CMV and Epstein-Barr virus appeared linked to several top co-occurrence clusters. A later analysis found that TCR association rates varied across HLA loci, with DRB1 alleles showing the most associated TCRs and HLA-C alleles the fewest. It was suggested by the authors that the approach could potentially be generalized to other disease states and immunological phenotypes. A cluster of highly shared sequence variants was judged likely to be a technical artifact of the sequencing pipeline. In a later genetic analysis, a missense DCLRE1C variant was associated with V-gene and J-gene trimming of TCR beta chains, and the association was replicated in an independent cohort. CMV serostatus was the only immune exposure information available for the cohort. A later analysis found that HLA-associated TCR beta chains were more clonally expanded and had lower generation probabilities than equally common non-associated chains. Most TCR sequences were observed very rarely across donors, whereas some public TCRs were present in many individuals. Sequencing depth was assumed to be roughly uniform across donors in the presence/absence analyses, though that assumption may not hold.

The cohort consisted of approximately 670 healthy bone marrow donors. At the time of sampling, every cohort member was nominally healthy, though immune exposures that went unrecorded were likely present. The donor was CMV seropositive and belonged to the group of 270 or so seropositive cohort members. Every donor gave a peripheral blood sample, and the peripheral blood mononuclear cells from that sample were used for TCR beta sequencing. The Qiagen DNeasy Blood Extraction Kit was used to extract genomic DNA from the blood cell samples. Regarding this clone: Its specific antigen is unknown. No per-base quality is available; no much larger clone lies one base away.

The library was made by the immunoSEQ multiplex PCR assay. The multiplex PCR relied on a mix of 60 forward primers for TCR Vbeta segments and 13 reverse primers for TCR Jbeta segments. A multiplex PCR assay on genomic DNA amplified the CDR3 region of rearranged TCR beta genes. The Illumina HiSeq System was used to sequence the amplified TCR beta libraries as 87-base-pair reads. Processing in the source paper ran as follows. Across the 700 or so repertoires, a later analysis counted approximately 83 million unique TCR beta chains, approximately 12 million of which were shared by at least two donors. Raw reads were error-corrected and collapsed into unique sequences by a nearest-neighbor algorithm in which closely related sequences were merged to remove PCR and sequencing errors. Alignment of CDR3 sequences to IMGT reference sequences was used to assign V, D and J gene segments. For a sequence to be retained, a match of at least six nucleotides was required to both a V gene segment and a J gene segment. A rearrangement counted as productive if the CDR3 had no stop codons and remained in frame with V and J, and every other rearrangement counted as non-productive. Following IMGT convention, CDR3 was defined as the stretch from the second conserved V-encoded cysteine up to the conserved J-encoded phenylalanine. The earlier analysis of approximately 500 of the donors excluded sequences that lacked an unambiguous match to a single V gene segment. An earlier analysis of about 600 of the donors called V segments functional above 56.7% productive rearrangements and segregating when the between-donor standard deviation exceeded 5%. A statistical classification framework was built for diagnosing cytomegalovirus status from the catalog of TCR beta chain sequences. In a later analysis, TCR nucleotide sequences were compared against IMGT/GENE-DB human TR gene sequences so that V and J genes could be assigned. Using the TCRdist pipeline, a later analysis assigned CDR3 sequences along with most-parsimonious VDJ recombination scenarios. In a later analysis, each TCR beta chain was defined by its CDR3 amino acid sequence together with its V-gene family, and reads without a unique V-gene family were excluded. As a way to deal with suspected cross-contamination and a sequencing artifact, a later analysis dropped approximately 590 nucleotide sequences that were highly shared and had low generation probability. For each public chain, a later analysis derived a clonal expansion index from normalized ranks of inferred template counts within each repertoire. In a later analysis, generation probabilities were computed with a VDJ recombination model fitted to out-of-frame rearrangements, and the resulting probabilities were checked against IGoR. In a later analysis, hypergeometric tests were used to score TCR-TCR, TCR-HLA and TCR-CMV co-occurrence, with a repertoire-size bias correction applied to TCR pairs. False discovery rates were estimated in a later analysis by permuting HLA or CMV assignments 20 times. In a later analysis, co-occurring TCRs were grouped with DBSCAN, and TCRdist sequence similarity was added when clustering was performed within HLA-allele-positive subsets. Co-occurrence clustering excluded repertoires with fewer than 30,000 or more than 120,000 public chains, plus five with anomalous nucleotide sharing. Sourced from immuneACCESS, this table was stored by TCRdb with only in-frame sequences that have V and J called. A share of the clones is absent; for the studies checked, an unresolved V gene accounts for under half, and the remainder has no known explanation. That table supplies the V and J calls and clone size; D and trimming were determined from the DNA. The sample contains more than 80,000 clones, around 74% of them found a single time. The biggest ten clones account for roughly 14% of the sample.

The sequenced sample was PBMCs. The sequence was collected from a woman in her 70s in good health and CMV-seropositive.

The CDR3 region reads CASSPRTGKNESSYEQYF. The nucleotide sequence is given as TGTGCCAGCAGCCCACGGACAGGGAAGAATGAAAGCTCCTACGAGCAGTACTTC. The chain employs TRBV11-2 and TRBJ2-7; 8 bases in the middle match TRBD1. The CDR3, cysteine through phenylalanine, is 18 amino acids long. Solely the CDR3 DNA is kept, with 54 bases framed from the first base. CDR1 and CDR2 are read off the germline V gene as SGHAT and FQNNGV. Germline trimming: 5 bases from V, 0 bases from J; junction bases outside gene matches: 15.